One sample yielded the 7 T cell receptor beta chains listed below, sequenced in a study of T cells in Graves' hyperthyroidism and ophthalmopathy. Amplification yielded TCR beta CDR3 regions, with RNA transcripts as the source. A first-round RT-PCR of the TCR CDR3 used the HTBI primer set. TCRdb redid the calling of the multiplex PCR reads with MiXCR, one entry per CDR3 protein. The sample holds about 98,000 distinct CDR3 sequences, approximately 40% seen once. Sequencing was done on a sample of peripheral blood or thyroid tissue (not recorded which). Source of these receptors: a woman younger than 45 with Graves' hyperthyroidism.

The rearrangement links TRBV20-1 to TRBJ2-1, with D possibly being TRBD2 (5 bases). CDR1 and CDR2 (germline): DFQATT, SNEGSKA (reference sequence). This CDR3 comprises 16 residues. V lost 1 base to trimming and J lost 2 bases, with 15 bases between them. The CDR3, as DNA: TGCAGTGCTAGAGTTAAAGGACTGGGCCCCTACAATGAGCAGTTCTTC. It translates to CSARVKGLGPYNEQFF.

A remark on this clonotype: A junction end diverges from the germline sequence, so it may reflect a read error. The V call is TRBV7-2, the J call TRBJ2-7; D is ambiguous. Germline lookup yields CDR1 SGHTA and CDR2 FQGNSA. This CDR3 region has 14 residues. This CDR3 is CASSLELAPYEQYF. CDR3 sequence (DNA): TGTGCGAGCAGCTTAGAACTCGCCCCCTACGAGCAGTACTTC.

This sequence joins TRBV7-9 and TRBJ1-1; TRBD1 matches 8 bases. Trimming removed 4 bases from V and 11 bases from J; junction bases left unmatched: 18. The CDR3 totals 16 residues. CDR1 SEHNR and CDR2 FQNEAQ come from the germline V gene (reference sequence). DNA of the CDR3: TGTGCCAGCAGCTCGAAAACAGGGGGAGACACTCGGTCGGCTTTCTTT. The encoded protein is CASSSKTGGDTRSAFF.

This clonotype was found many times. This chain connects TRBV6-6 to TRBJ1-4; D is undetermined. V was pared by 8 bases and J by 5 bases, with 9 bases between. CDR1 and CDR2 from the germline V gene are MNHNY and SVGAGI (reference sequence). The CDR3 extends over 12 amino acids. The CDR3 protein is CASGRPNEKLFF. The CDR3 DNA reads as TGTGCCAGCGGGCGGCCCAATGAAAAACTGTTTTTT.

This clonotype was counted ten times or more. This chain joins TRBV19 and TRBJ2-7, with TRBD1 as a possible D gene (6 bases). This CDR3 has 14 amino acids. The germline V gene encodes CDR1 LNHDA and CDR2 SQIVND (reference sequence). V lost 6 bases and J 1 base, leaving 13 bases between the germline ends. The CDR3 sequence is CASSGETGSYEQYF. The CDR3 nucleotides are TGTGCCAGTAGCGGAGAAACAGGGTCCTACGAGCAGTACTTC.

A remark on this clonotype: One base away lies a much larger clone, so this may be a sequencing read error. V is TRBV4-3 and J is TRBJ1-1; D is perhaps TRBD1 (5 bases). The CDR3 runs 18 residues. CDR1 is LGHNA and CDR2 is YSLEER in the germline V gene. V was shortened by 0 bases and J by 0 bases, with 17 bases between the two germline ends. The CDR3 nucleotides read TGCGCCAGCAGCCAAGAGGAACCAGGGCATGCGTTGAACACTGAAGCTTTCTTT. It yields the protein CASSQEEPGHALNTEAFF.

This clonotype appeared a single time. The rearrangement links TRBV6-1 to TRBJ1-5; D is ambiguous. Per the germline V gene, CDR1 is MNHNS and CDR2 is SASEGT. The CDR3 consists of 13 residues. Trimming removed 10 bases at V and 4 bases at J, with 14 bases between. The DNA for the CDR3 is TGTGCCATCAGCGAATACCAGAATCAGCCCCAGCATTTT. This encodes CAISEYQNQPQHF.